This T cell receptor beta chain was sequenced during a study of T cells in Graves' hyperthyroidism and ophthalmopathy. This CDR3 spans 15 amino acids. The ends were cut back, 7 bases at V and 5 bases at J, with 18 bases in the middle. Germline V gene sequence: CDR1 SNHLY, CDR2 FYNNEI. Only a few counts were recorded for this clonotype. Authors of the study amplified TCR beta CDR3 regions from RNA transcripts. Using the HTBI primer set, a first-round RT-PCR was run on the TCR CDR3. One entry per CDR3 protein results from TCRdb running MiXCR on the multiplex PCR reads. The sample has approximately 690,000 distinct CDR3 sequences, more than 12% seen once. Diagnostic assessment was based on clinical symptoms, serum thyroxine and TRAb, thyroid ultrasound and orbital computed tomography.

Sample: blood. The clonotype originates from a woman aged 50 to 60 with Graves' ophthalmopathy. The chain employs TRBV2 and TRBJ1-5, with D possibly matching TRBD1 (6 bases). The chain's CDR3 is CASKKEGVDDQPQHF. CDR3 nucleotides: TGTGCCAGCAAGAAAGAGGGGGTTGACGATCAGCCCCAGCATTTT.